This T cell receptor beta chain was captured in a study of CD8 T cells in Susac syndrome. Random hexamers were used to reverse transcribe roughly 0.45 to 1 ug of RNA. The authors amplified TCR beta CDR3 across 54 Vbeta and 13 Jbeta using immunoSEQ multiplex PCR. In TCRdb, the immunoSEQ multiplex PCR reads were re-called with MiXCR into one record per CDR3 protein. The sample lists some 90,000 distinct CDR3 sequences, roughly 93% occurring once. Per the germline V gene, CDR1 is DFQATT and CDR2 is SNEGSKA (reference sequence). The V gene end was trimmed by 4 bases and the J gene end by 0 bases; junction bases not matched to a gene: 6. CDR3 length equals 14 residues. Healthy donors, matched for age and sex, constituted the control group. FACS was used to enrich TEMRA cells, whereas the CD8+ and CD4+ T cells were obtained by negative isolation.

The origin of this receptor is a human donor in good health. V and J are TRBV20-1 and TRBJ2-7, with 7 positions matching TRBD1. Sequences were obtained from CD8+ T cells from PBMCs. For the CDR3, the DNA is TGCAGTGCTACAGGACAGGAGAGCTCCTACGAGCAGTACTTC. It encodes CSATGQESSYEQYF.